Sequencing of this T cell receptor (beta chain) was carried out in a study of T cell repertoires in cytomegalovirus infection. This clonotype was detected many times. Each CDR3 protein is one row after TCRdb ran MiXCR on the reads. The sample carries approximately 500,000 distinct CDR3 sequences, about 11% recorded once. This TCR was recovered from a human donor in good health (CMV status not recorded). Some clones in this sample may be carry-over from other donors' samples. The sample comprised PBMCs.

The CDR3 DNA reads as TGTGCCAGCAGCTTAGCGAGGTTTGGACAGTATAATGAAAAACTGTTTTTT. Translation: CASSLARFGQYNEKLFF. This chain joins TRBV7-8 and TRBJ1-4, with D possibly TRBD1 on 6 matching bases. CDR1 is SGHVS, CDR2 FQNEAQ, per germline. There are 17 residues in the CDR3. V was cut by 0 bases and J by 4 bases, with 15 bases left in between.